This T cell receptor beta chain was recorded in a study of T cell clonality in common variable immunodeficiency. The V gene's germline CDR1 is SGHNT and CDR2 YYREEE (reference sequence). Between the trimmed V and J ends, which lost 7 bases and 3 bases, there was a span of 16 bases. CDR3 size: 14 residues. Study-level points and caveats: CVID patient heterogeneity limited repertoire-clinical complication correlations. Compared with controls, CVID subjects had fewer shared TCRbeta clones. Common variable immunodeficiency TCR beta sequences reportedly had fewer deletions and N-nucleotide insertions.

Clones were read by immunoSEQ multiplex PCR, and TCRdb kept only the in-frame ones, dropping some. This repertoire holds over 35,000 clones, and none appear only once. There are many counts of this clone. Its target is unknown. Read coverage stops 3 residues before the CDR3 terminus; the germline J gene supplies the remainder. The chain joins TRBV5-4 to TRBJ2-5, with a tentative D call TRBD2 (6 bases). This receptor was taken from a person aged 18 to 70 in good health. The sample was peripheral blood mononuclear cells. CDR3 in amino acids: CASGPRDLKETQYF. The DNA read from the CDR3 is TGTGCCAGCGGACCCCGGGACTTAAAAGAGACC. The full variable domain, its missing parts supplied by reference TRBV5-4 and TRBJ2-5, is ETGVTQSPTHLIKTRGQQVTLRCSSQSGHNTVSWYQQALGQGPQFIFQYYREEENGRGNFPPRFSGLQFPNYSSELNVNALELDDSALYLCASGPRDLKETQYFGPGTRLLVL.